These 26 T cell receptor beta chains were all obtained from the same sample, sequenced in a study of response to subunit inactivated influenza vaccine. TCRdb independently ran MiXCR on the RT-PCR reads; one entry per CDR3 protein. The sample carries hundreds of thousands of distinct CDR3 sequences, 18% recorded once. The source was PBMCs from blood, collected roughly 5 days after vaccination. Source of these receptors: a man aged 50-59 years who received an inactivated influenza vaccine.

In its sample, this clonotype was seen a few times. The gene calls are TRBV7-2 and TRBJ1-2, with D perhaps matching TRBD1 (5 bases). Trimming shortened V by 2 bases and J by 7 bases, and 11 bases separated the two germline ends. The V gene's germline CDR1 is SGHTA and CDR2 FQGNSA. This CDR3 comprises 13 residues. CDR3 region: CASSLQGRSGYTF. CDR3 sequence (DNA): TGTGCCAGCAGCTTACAGGGTAGGAGTGGCTACACCTTC.

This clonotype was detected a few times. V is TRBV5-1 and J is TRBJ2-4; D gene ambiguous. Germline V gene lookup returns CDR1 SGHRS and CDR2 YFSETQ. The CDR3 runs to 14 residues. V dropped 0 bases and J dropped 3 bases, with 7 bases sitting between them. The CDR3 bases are TGCGCCAGCAGCTTGGGTGGGATCAAAAACATTCAGTACTTC. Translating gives CASSLGGIKNIQYF.

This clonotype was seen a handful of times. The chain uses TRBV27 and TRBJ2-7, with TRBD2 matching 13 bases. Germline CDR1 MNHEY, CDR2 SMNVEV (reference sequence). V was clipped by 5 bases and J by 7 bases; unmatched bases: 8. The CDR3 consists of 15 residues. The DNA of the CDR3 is TGTGCCAGCAGTCCCAGGACTAGCGGGGGTCCGGAGCAGTACTTC. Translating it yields CASSPRTSGGPEQYF.

The CDR3 region has the DNA TGTGCCAGCTCAGAGACAGGGGTTAGAACGAATGAGCAGTTCTTC. It codes for CASSETGVRTNEQFF. The chain has TRBV18 and TRBJ2-1; 8 bases align to TRBD1. Germline V CDR1 and CDR2: KGHSH, LQKENI. This CDR3 has 15 amino acids. V was clipped by 5 bases and J by 7 bases; unmatched bases: 10.

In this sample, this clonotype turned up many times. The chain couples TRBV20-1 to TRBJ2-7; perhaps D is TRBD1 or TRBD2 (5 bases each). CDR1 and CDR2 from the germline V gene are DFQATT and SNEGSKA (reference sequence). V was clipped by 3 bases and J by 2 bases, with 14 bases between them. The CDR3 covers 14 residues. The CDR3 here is CSASWQGATYEQYF. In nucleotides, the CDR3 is TGCAGTGCTAGTTGGCAGGGAGCGACCTACGAGCAGTACTTC.

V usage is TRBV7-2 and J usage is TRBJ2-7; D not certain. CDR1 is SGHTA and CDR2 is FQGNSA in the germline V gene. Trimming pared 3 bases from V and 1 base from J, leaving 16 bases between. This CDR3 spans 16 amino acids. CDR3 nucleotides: TGTGCCAGCAGCTTGGTGTCGGAAGGGATATCCTACGAGCAGTACTTC. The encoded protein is CASSLVSEGISYEQYF.

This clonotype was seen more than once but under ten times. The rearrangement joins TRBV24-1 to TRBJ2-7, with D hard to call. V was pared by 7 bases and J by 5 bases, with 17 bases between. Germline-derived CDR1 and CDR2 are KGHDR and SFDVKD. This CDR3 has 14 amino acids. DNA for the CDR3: TGTGCCACCAGCACATCAAAGGAACTGGACGAGCAGTACTTC. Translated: CATSTSKELDEQYF.

CDR3 protein: CASSGRLAGSYEQYF. The DNA for the CDR3 is TGTGCCAGCAGCGGCCGGCTAGCGGGATCTTACGAGCAGTACTTC. The gene calls are TRBV9 and TRBJ2-7; 9 nucleotides align to TRBD2. After removal of 3 bases from V and 4 bases from J, the junction contained 8 bases not matched to a gene. The CDR3 length is 15 residues. Germline V CDR1 and CDR2: SGDLS, YYNGEE. Filled out from reference TRBV9 and TRBJ2-7, the complete variable domain reads DSGVTQTPKHLITATGQRVTLRCSPRSGDLSVYWYQQSLDQGLQFLIQYYNGEERAKGNILERFSAQQFPDLHSELNLSSLELGDSALYFCASSGRLAGSYEQYFGPGTRLTVT.

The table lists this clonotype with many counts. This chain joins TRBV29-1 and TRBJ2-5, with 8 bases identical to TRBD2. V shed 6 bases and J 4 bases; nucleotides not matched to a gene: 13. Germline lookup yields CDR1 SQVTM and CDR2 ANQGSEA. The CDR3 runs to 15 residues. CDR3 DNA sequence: TGCAGCGTCCCGATTGGCGGGGGGAGCTCAGAGACCCAGTACTTC. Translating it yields CSVPIGGGSSETQYF.

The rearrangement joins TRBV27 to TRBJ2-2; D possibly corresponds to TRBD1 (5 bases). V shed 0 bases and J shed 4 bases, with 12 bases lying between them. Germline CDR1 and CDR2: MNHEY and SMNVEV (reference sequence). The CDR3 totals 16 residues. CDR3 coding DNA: TGTGCCAGCAGTTTATCTCAGGGTCGTGTCACCGGGGAGCTGTTTTTT. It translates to CASSLSQGRVTGELFF.

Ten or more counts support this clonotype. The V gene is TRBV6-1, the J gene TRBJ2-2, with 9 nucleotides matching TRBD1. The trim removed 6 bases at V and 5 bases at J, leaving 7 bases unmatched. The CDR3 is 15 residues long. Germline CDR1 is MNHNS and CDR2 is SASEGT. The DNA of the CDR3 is TGTGCCAGCAGCCCCGGGACAGGGATGACCGGGGAGCTGTTTTTT. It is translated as CASSPGTGMTGELFF.

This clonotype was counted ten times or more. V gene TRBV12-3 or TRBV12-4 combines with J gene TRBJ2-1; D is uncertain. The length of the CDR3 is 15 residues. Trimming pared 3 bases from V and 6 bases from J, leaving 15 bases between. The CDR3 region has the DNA TGTGCCAGCAGTTTCCGGACGTACATAGGCAATGAGCAGTTCTTC. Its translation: CASSFRTYIGNEQFF.

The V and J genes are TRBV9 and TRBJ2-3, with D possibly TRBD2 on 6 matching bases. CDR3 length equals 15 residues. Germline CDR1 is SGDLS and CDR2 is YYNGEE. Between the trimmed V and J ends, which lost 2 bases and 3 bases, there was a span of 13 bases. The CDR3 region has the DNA TGTGCCAGCAGCGTTTATGGGGGAGGAACAGATACGCAGTATTTT. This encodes CASSVYGGGTDTQYF. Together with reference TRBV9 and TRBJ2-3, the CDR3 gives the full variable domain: DSGVTQTPKHLITATGQRVTLRCSPRSGDLSVYWYQQSLDQGLQFLIQYYNGEERAKGNILERFSAQQFPDLHSELNLSSLELGDSALYFCASSVYGGGTDTQYFGPGTRLTVL.

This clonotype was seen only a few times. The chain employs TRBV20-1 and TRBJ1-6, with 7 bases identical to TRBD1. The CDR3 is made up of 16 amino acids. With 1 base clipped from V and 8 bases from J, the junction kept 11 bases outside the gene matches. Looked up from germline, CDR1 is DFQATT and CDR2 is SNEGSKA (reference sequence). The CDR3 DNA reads TGCAGTGCTAGAGTCTCAAAAGGGACAGCATATTCACCCCTCCACTTT. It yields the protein CSARVSKGTAYSPLHF.

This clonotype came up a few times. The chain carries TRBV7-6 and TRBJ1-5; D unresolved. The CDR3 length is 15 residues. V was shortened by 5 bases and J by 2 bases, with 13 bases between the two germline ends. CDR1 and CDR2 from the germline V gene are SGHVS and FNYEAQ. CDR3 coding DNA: TGTGCCAGCAGCGAGGGCGCAGGAGGCAATCAGCCCCAGCATTTT. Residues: CASSEGAGGNQPQHF.

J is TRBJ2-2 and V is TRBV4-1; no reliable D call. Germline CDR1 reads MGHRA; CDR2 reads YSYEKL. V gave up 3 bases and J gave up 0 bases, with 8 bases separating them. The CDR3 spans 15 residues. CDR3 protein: CASSQAPTNTGELFF. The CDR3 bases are TGCGCCAGCAGCCAGGCACCTACGAACACCGGGGAGCTGTTTTTT.

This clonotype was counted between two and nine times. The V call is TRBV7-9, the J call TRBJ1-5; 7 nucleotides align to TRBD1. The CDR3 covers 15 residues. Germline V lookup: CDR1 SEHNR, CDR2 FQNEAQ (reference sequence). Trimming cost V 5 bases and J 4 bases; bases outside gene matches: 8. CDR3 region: CASSHFGTANQPQHF. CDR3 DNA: TGTGCCAGCAGCCACTTTGGGACAGCAAATCAGCCCCAGCATTTT. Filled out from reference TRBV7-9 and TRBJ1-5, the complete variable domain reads DTGVSQNPRHKITKRGQNVTFRCDPISEHNRLYWYRQTLGQGPEFLTYFQNEAQLEKSRLLSDRFSAERPKGSFSTLEIQRTEQGDSAMYLCASSHFGTANQPQHFGDGTRLSIL.

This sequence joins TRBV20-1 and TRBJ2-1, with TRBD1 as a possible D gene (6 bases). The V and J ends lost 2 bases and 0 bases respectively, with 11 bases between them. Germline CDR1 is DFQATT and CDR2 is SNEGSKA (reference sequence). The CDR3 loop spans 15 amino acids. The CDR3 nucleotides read TGCAGTGCTAGAAGGGGGAGAGGCTCCTACAATGAGCAGTTCTTC. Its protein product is CSARRGRGSYNEQFF.

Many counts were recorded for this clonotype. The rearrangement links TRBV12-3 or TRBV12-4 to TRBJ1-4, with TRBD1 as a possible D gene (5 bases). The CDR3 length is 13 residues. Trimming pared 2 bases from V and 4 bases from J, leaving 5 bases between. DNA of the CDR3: TGTGCCAGCAGTTTACAGGGTAATGAAAAACTGTTTTTT. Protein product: CASSLQGNEKLFF.

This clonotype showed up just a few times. CDR3 sequence: CSARDPVTPSTDTQYF. The CDR3 nucleotides are TGCAGTGCTAGAGATCCGGTAACCCCTAGCACAGATACGCAGTATTTT. This chain links TRBV20-1 with TRBJ2-3; D is unclear. Per the germline V gene, CDR1 is DFQATT and CDR2 is SNEGSKA (reference sequence). V was clipped by 0 bases and J by 0 bases, with 13 bases between them. The CDR3 contains 16 residues.

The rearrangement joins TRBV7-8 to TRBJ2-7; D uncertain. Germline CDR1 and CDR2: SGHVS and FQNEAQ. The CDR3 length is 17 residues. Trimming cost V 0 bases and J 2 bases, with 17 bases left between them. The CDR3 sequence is CASSLALVGKETYEQYF. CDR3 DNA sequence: TGTGCCAGCAGCTTAGCGCTGGTGGGGAAAGAGACCTACGAGCAGTACTTC.

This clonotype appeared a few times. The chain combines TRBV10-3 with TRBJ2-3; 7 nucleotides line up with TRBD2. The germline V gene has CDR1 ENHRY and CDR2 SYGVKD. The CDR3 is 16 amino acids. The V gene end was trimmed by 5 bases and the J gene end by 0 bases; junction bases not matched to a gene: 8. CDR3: CAISPLSGASTDTQYF. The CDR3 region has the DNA TGTGCCATCAGTCCACTAAGCGGGGCTAGCACAGATACGCAGTATTTT.

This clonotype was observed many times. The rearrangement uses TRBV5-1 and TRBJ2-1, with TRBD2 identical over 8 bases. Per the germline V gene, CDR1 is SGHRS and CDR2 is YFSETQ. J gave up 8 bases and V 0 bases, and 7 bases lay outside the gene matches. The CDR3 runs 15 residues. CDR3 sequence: CASSLGLASFDEQFF. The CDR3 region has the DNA TGCGCCAGCAGCTTGGGACTAGCGAGCTTCGATGAGCAGTTCTTC.

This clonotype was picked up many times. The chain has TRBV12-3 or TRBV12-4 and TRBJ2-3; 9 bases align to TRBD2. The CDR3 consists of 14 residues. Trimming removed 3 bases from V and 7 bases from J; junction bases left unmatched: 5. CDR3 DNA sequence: TGTGCCAGCAGTTTTAGCGGGAGTGGAAATACGCAGTATTTT. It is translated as CASSFSGSGNTQYF.

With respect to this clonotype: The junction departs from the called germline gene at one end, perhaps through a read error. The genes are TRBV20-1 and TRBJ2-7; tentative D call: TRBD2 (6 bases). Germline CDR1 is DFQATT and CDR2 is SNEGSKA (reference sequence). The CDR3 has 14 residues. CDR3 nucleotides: TGCAGTGCTACATCCGGGAGAGGGGCCTACGAGCACTACTTC. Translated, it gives CSATSGRGAYEHYF.

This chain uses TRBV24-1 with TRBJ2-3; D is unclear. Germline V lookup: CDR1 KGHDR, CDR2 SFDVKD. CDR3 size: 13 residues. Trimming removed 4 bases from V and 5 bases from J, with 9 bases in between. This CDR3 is CATSENMVDTQYF. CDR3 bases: TGTGCCACCAGTGAAAACATGGTAGATACGCAGTATTTT.